This T cell receptor beta chain was found in a study of cytomegalovirus exposure and HLA in healthy donors. Study observations and caveats: For most TCR beta V segments, an earlier analysis put the productive rate at about 87% or about 30% of the time. Most observed TCR sequences were rare, whereas some public TCRs were detected in many donors.

Use of 60 Vbeta and 13 Jbeta primers characterized the PCR. The repertoire was sequenced with immunoSEQ multiplex PCR; TCRdb's copy has only in-frame clones and lacks some. This sample's table reports about 43,000 clones. V was trimmed by 1 base and J by 1 base, leaving 4 bases between them. Germline V gene lookup returns CDR1 GTSNPN and CDR2 SVGIG (reference sequence). This CDR3 has 12 residues. With regard to this clone: The antigen remains unidentified.

Sequencing was carried out using PBMCs. The gene calls are TRBV30 and TRBJ1-1; D remains ambiguous. The clonotype was recovered from a woman in her 30s in good health and CMV-seronegative. CDR3 nucleotide sequence: TGTGCCTGGAGTGGACAGAACACTGAAGCTTTCTTT. Residues: CAWSGQNTEAFF.